This TCR beta chain was recorded in a study of molecular identifiers for immune sequencing clone quantification. The CDR3 totals 20 residues. V lost 3 bases, J lost 1 base, and 25 bases lay in between. Germline V CDR1 and CDR2: MNHEY, SVGEGT. TCRdb re-called the PCR reads with MiXCR, one entry per CDR3 protein. The data hold 400,000 to 600,000 distinct CDR3 sequences, with around 21% observed a single time. This clonotype was counted ten times or more. Its antigen remains unknown. The study's findings and limits: Clones above 20 RNA copies contained over 99% of effector molecules and under 1% of naive molecules.

The sequenced material came from naive CD8+ T cells from blood, with Jurkat cell RNA spiked in. Subset defined: FACS-sorted CD8+CD4-CCR7+CD45RA+ naive T cells. The origin of this receptor is a human donor in good health. Some libraries in this study had Jurkat cell RNA spiked in. The V gene is TRBV6-2 or TRBV6-3, the J gene TRBJ1-5; D uncertain. The CDR3 DNA is TGTGCCAGCAGTTATGAGTCTGGAGAGGGTACGTTGCGAAGCAATCAGCCCCAGCATTTT. Protein product: CASSYESGEGTLRSNQPQHF.